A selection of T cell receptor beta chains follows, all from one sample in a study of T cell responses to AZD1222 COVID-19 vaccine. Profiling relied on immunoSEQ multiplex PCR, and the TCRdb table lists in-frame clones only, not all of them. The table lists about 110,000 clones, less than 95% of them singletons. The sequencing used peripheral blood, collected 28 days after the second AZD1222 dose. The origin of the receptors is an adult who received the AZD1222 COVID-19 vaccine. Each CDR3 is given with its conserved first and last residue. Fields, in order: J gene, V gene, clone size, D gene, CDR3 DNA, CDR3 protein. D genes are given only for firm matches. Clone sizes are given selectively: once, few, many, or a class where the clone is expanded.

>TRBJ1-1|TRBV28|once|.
TGTGCCAGCGCCGGGATCACTGAAGCTTTCTTT
CASAGITEAFF
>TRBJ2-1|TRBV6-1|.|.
TGTGCCAGCAGTGAAAAAGTGGCCGGACGACGGAGTTACAATGAGCAGTTCTTC
CASSEKVAGRRSYNEQFF
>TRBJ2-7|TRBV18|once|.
TGTGCCAGCTCTAACAGGGTCGGGGAGCAGTACTTC
CASSNRVGEQYF
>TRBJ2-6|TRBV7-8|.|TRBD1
TGTGCCAGCATCGCGACAGGGACGGCATCTGGGGCCAACGTCCTGACTTTC
CASIATGTASGANVLTF
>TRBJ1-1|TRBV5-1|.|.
TGCGCCAGCAGCATTACAGCCGGGATCACTGAAGCTTTCTTT
CASSITAGITEAFF
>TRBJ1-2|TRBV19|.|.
TGTGCCAGCTCCCTGGAGGGGGATGGCTACACCTTC
CASSLEGDGYTF
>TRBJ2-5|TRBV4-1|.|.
TGCGCCAGCAGCCAAGGTACGGGTAGAGAGACCCAGTACTTC
CASSQGTGRETQYF
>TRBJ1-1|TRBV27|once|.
TGTGCCAGCAGTCCCACAGGGATGGCTGAAGCTTTCTTT
CASSPTGMAEAFF
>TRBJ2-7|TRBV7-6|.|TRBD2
TGTGCCAGCAGCCCGCTTGGGCGGGGGAACCACTACGAGCAGTACTTC
CASSPLGRGNHYEQYF
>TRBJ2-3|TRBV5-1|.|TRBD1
TGCGCCAGCAGCCCCGAACAGGGGTGGGCAGATACGCAGTATTTT
CASSPEQGWADTQYF
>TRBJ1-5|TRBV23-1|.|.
TGCGCCACATGGGGCCAGTTCAATCAGCCCCAGCATTTT
CATWGQFNQPQHF